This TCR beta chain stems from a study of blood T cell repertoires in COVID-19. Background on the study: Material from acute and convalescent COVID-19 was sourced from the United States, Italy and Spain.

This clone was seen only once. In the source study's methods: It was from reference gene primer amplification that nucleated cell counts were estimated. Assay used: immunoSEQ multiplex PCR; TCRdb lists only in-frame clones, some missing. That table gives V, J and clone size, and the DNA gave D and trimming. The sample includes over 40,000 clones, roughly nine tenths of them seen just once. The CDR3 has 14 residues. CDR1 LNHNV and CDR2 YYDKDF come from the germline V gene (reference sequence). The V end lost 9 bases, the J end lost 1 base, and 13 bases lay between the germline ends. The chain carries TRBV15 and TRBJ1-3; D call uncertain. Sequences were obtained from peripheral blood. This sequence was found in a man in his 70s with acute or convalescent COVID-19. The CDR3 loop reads CATAPKRSGNTIYF. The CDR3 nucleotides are TGTGCCACGGCCCCTAAGAGGTCTGGAAACACCATATATTTT.